The 27 T cell receptor beta chains below were found in one sample sequenced in a study of beta chain features in type 1 diabetes. Findings and limits, study-wide: TCRB CDR3s were moderately but significantly shorter in Type 1 diabetes patients in all four CD4+ subsets.

Of the isolated RNA, all was reverse transcribed, and so the sequenced material was expressed TCRB transcripts. TCRdb's table, derived via immunoSEQ multiplex PCR, lists solely in-frame clones and lacks some. The sample lists roughly 350,000 clones, roughly 9.8% occurring once. For these receptors, no antigen is known. Specimen: central memory CD4+ T cells from blood. The receptor source for this set is a man in his thirties or forties with type 1 diabetes.

This clone was detected ten times or more. The gene calls are TRBV10-3 and TRBJ2-4; the match to TRBD2 covers 13 bases. Germline trimming cut 5 bases from V and 0 bases from J; bases unmatched to any gene: 13. This CDR3 has 20 residues. Germline V CDR1 and CDR2: ENHRY, SYGVKD. For the CDR3, the DNA is TGTGCCATCAGTCCCCGCGAGGGGACTAGCGGGATCGGAGCCAAAAACATTCAGTACTTC. Amino acid sequence: CAISPREGTSGIGAKNIQYF.

Many counts were recorded for this clone. The chain combines TRBV6-1 with TRBJ2-6, with D uncertain. The V gene's germline CDR1 is MNHNS and CDR2 SASEGT. With 4 bases removed from V and 2 bases from J, the gap between germline ends came to 9 bases. CDR3 length: 15 residues. The DNA of the CDR3 is TGTGCCAGCAGTGGAGTAGGGACTGGGGCCAACGTCCTGACTTTC. Its protein is CASSGVGTGANVLTF.

The chain combines TRBV18 with TRBJ2-2; TRBD2 aligns across 8 bases. The CDR3 is 16 residues long. The V gene's germline CDR1 is KGHSH and CDR2 LQKENI. V shed 2 bases, J shed 5 bases, and the junction held 7 bases outside the gene matches. The CDR3 spells CASSPTLADLTGELFF. The CDR3 DNA follows: TGTGCCAGCTCACCAACACTAGCGGACCTAACCGGGGAGCTGTTTTTT. Drawing the rest from reference TRBV18 and TRBJ2-2, the complete variable domain is NAGVMQNPRHLVRRRGQEARLRCSPMKGHSHVYWYRQLPEEGLKFMVYLQKENIIDESGMPKERFSAEFPKEGPSILRIQQVVRGDSAAYFCASSPTLADLTGELFFGEGSRLTVL.

This clone was seen a handful of times. V usage is TRBV5-1 and J usage is TRBJ2-3; possibly TRBD2 for D (6 bases). The ends were cut back, 5 bases at V and 6 bases at J, with 22 bases in the middle. CDR1 is SGHRS and CDR2 is YFSETQ in the germline V gene. The CDR3 has 16 residues. For the CDR3, the DNA is TGCGCCAGCAGGATTGAGGGCCCTCCCCGGGGGGATACGCAGTATTTT. It specifies CASRIEGPPRGDTQYF.

The table lists this clone with a few counts. The chain carries TRBV2 and TRBJ2-1; TRBD1 agrees at 7 bases. Germline V gene data show CDR1 as SNHLY and CDR2 as FYNNEI. V was pared by 6 bases and J by 5 bases, with 7 bases of the junction left unmatched. There are 14 residues in the CDR3. CDR3 sequence reads: CASRLGTANNEQFF. As DNA, the CDR3 is TGTGCCAGCAGACTCGGGACAGCGAACAATGAGCAGTTCTTC.

This clone has a handful of counts. The chain uses TRBV30 and TRBJ1-6; D gene ambiguous. This CDR3 region has 15 residues. Germline V lookup: CDR1 GTSNPN, CDR2 SVGIG (reference sequence). V was trimmed by 0 bases and J by 10 bases, leaving 16 bases between them. CDR3 nucleotide sequence: TGTGCCTGGAGTGTAAGCGGGCGGTCTAGCTCACCCCTCCACTTT. Translation: CAWSVSGRSSSPLHF.

This clone was seen a handful of times. The genes are TRBV15 and TRBJ1-5; D is ambiguous. The CDR3 loop spans 15 amino acids. Trimming removed 0 bases from V and 4 bases from J, with 10 bases in between. From germline, CDR1 is LNHNV and CDR2 YYDKDF (reference sequence). DNA of the CDR3: TGTGCCACCAGCAGAGAGTTGTCCGGAAATCAGCCCCAGCATTTT. Its translation is CATSRELSGNQPQHF. Complete variable domain (other parts from reference TRBV15 and TRBJ1-5): DAMVIQNPRYQVTQFGKPVTLSCSQTLNHNVMYWYQQKSSQAPKLLFHYYDKDFNNEADTPDNFQSRRPNTSFCFLDIRSPGLGDTAMYLCATSRELSGNQPQHFGDGTRLSIL.

This clone has ten or more counts. The V gene is TRBV18, the J gene TRBJ2-3; D might be TRBD2 (6 bases). The CDR3 runs to 16 residues. The V gene lost 6 bases and the J gene lost 3 bases, with 19 bases spanning the gap. The germline V gene has CDR1 KGHSH and CDR2 LQKENI. CDR3 protein: CASSSLPSEVTDTQYF. CDR3 DNA sequence: TGTGCCAGCTCGAGTCTACCTAGCGAAGTGACAGATACGCAGTATTTT.

V gene TRBV7-9 combines with J gene TRBJ1-4; a weak D match, TRBD1 (6 bases). The CDR3 is 14 residues long. Germline CDR1 SEHNR, CDR2 FQNEAQ (reference sequence). Trimming cost V 8 bases and J 8 bases, with 18 bases left between them. The CDR3 DNA follows: TGTGCCAGCGGAATCGACGGGGGGCGAGAAAAACTGTTTTTT. It yields the protein CASGIDGGREKLFF.

This clone came up a few times. The rearrangement links TRBV28 to TRBJ1-2; no reliable D call. The V gene lost 2 bases and the J gene lost 2 bases, with 3 bases spanning the gap. This CDR3 contains 12 residues. Looked up from germline, CDR1 is MDHEN and CDR2 is SYDVKM. CDR3 region: CASSLRNYGYTF. The CDR3 nucleotides read TGTGCCAGCAGTTTACGAAACTATGGCTACACCTTC.

The table lists this clone with a few counts. This rearrangement joins TRBV5-1 to TRBJ2-5, with D hard to call. Per the germline V gene, CDR1 is SGHRS and CDR2 is YFSETQ. V was cut by 4 bases and J by 2 bases, with 12 bases left in between. CDR3 length: 14 amino acids. In DNA, the CDR3 is TGCGCCAGCAGCCTCGGTAATGCTCAAGAGACCCAGTACTTC. It yields the protein CASSLGNAQETQYF.

This clone was seen repeatedly, ten times or more. The gene calls are TRBV14 and TRBJ2-4; D not certain. V dropped 1 base and J dropped 9 bases, with 13 bases sitting between them. The CDR3 has 14 residues. Per the germline V gene, CDR1 is SGHDN and CDR2 is FVKESK. CDR3 coding DNA: TGTGCCAGCAGCCAAGTGGGCCCTCGAAGCATTCAGTACTTC. Its protein product is CASSQVGPRSIQYF.

This clone has at least ten counts. The J gene is TRBJ2-6, the V gene TRBV14, with D unresolved. This CDR3 has 15 amino acids. CDR1 SGHDN and CDR2 FVKESK come from the germline V gene. V dropped 4 bases and J dropped 2 bases, with 9 bases sitting between them. The CDR3 reads CASSLSTPGANVLTF. The CDR3 DNA sequence: TGTGCCAGCAGCCTTTCGACACCTGGGGCCAACGTCCTGACTTTC.

This clone showed up just a few times. The chain couples TRBV27 to TRBJ2-7, with D maybe TRBD1 (6 bases). The CDR3 length is 13 residues. Deletions cut 5 bases from V and 3 bases from J, with 11 bases between. Germline CDR1 MNHEY, CDR2 SMNVEV (reference sequence). The CDR3 sequence is CASSTTRGYEQYF. DNA of the CDR3: TGTGCCAGCAGTACCACCAGGGGCTACGAGCAGTACTTC.

V and J are TRBV7-8 and TRBJ2-1, with unresolved D. The CDR3 extends over 11 amino acids. CDR1 and CDR2 (germline): SGHVS, FQNEAQ. Trimming pared 3 bases from V and 8 bases from J, leaving 5 bases between. CDR3 region: CASSFRDEQFF. The CDR3 coding sequence is TGTGCCAGCAGCTTTCGGGATGAGCAGTTCTTC.

In this sample, this clone turned up a few times. V and J are TRBV6-6 and TRBJ2-7; tentative D call: TRBD2 (6 bases). V was trimmed by 4 bases and J by 6 bases, leaving 13 bases between them. There are 13 residues in the CDR3. The germline gives CDR1 MNHNY, CDR2 SVGAGI (reference sequence). CDR3 sequence reads: CASSSPHGGEQYF. The CDR3 DNA is TGTGCCAGCAGTTCCCCCCACGGGGGCGAGCAGTACTTC.

This clone was found a few times. This chain uses TRBV18 with TRBJ2-7; the D gene is possibly TRBD1 (5 bases). The V end was cut by 5 bases, the J end by 0 bases, with 14 bases between. The CDR3 runs 15 residues. Germline V lookup: CDR1 KGHSH, CDR2 LQKENI. CDR3 in amino acids: CASSIGQGPSYEQYF. The CDR3 DNA is TGTGCCAGCTCAATCGGACAAGGGCCCTCCTACGAGCAGTACTTC.

This clone has just a few counts. The sample has other DNA sequences that encode this CDR3 too. The V and J genes are TRBV7-9 and TRBJ2-7; D may be TRBD2 (6 bases). Per the germline V gene, CDR1 is SEHNR and CDR2 is FQNEAQ (reference sequence). The CDR3 loop spans 17 amino acids. The V and J ends lost 5 bases and 0 bases respectively, with 20 bases between them. The CDR3 region has the DNA TGTGCCAGCAGCACAAACCCAATAGCGGAGCTCTCCTACGAGCAGTACTTC. Its translation: CASSTNPIAELSYEQYF.

This clone was detected a few times. The chain carries TRBV4-2 and TRBJ2-5; TRBD1 aligns across 7 bases. Germline CDR1 LGHNA, CDR2 YNFKEQ. J lost 5 bases, V lost 2 bases, and 2 bases had no gene match. There are 13 residues in the CDR3. The CDR3 nucleotides are TGTGCCAGCAGCCAATGGGACAGCGAGACCCAGTACTTC. This gives the protein CASSQWDSETQYF.

In its sample, this clone was seen a few times. V usage is TRBV10-3 and J usage is TRBJ2-4; 7 nucleotides agree with TRBD1. Germline CDR1 and CDR2: ENHRY and SYGVKD. Trimming removed 10 bases from V and 0 bases from J; junction bases left unmatched: 3. The CDR3 is 13 amino acids. CDR3 in amino acids: CASTGVAKNIQYF. Here the CDR3 DNA reads TGTGCCAGCACAGGGGTAGCCAAAAACATTCAGTACTTC.

The genes are TRBV6-5 and TRBJ2-7; 10 positions agree with TRBD2. The CDR3 spans 15 residues. V gave up 4 bases and J gave up 4 bases; unmatched junction bases: 7. Germline-derived CDR1 and CDR2 are MNHEY and SVGAGI. The CDR3 DNA reads as TGTGCCAGCAGTTTCCCTAGCGGGAGCTCATACGAGCAGTACTTC. It encodes CASSFPSGSSYEQYF.

This clone was seen repeatedly, ten times or more. This rearrangement joins TRBV7-9 to TRBJ2-1; TRBD1 agrees at 12 bases. J gave up 9 bases and V 5 bases, and 11 bases lay outside the gene matches. The CDR3 is 16 residues long. In germline, CDR1 is SEHNR, CDR2 FQNEAQ (reference sequence). This chain's CDR3 is CASSPHRDRGRIEQFF. The DNA of the CDR3 is TGTGCCAGCAGCCCACACCGGGACAGGGGGCGGATTGAGCAGTTCTTC.

In DNA form, the CDR3 reads TGTGCCAGCATCCGACTAGCGGGAAGGGACAATGAGCAGTTCTTC. Protein sequence: CASIRLAGRDNEQFF. The chain uses TRBV27 and TRBJ2-1; 11 positions agree with TRBD2. The CDR3 extends over 15 amino acids. Looked up from germline, CDR1 is MNHEY and CDR2 is SMNVEV (reference sequence). J lost 5 bases, V lost 7 bases, and 7 bases had no gene match.

This clone appeared many times. This chain joins TRBV2 and TRBJ1-1; D gene ambiguous. Trimming removed 1 base from V and 0 bases from J, with 9 bases in between. Per the germline V gene, CDR1 is SNHLY and CDR2 is FYNNEI. This CDR3 is 15 amino acids long. CDR3 protein: CASSEDAAMNTEAFF. CDR3 DNA: TGTGCCAGCAGTGAAGACGCCGCGATGAACACTGAAGCTTTCTTT.

This clone was counted many times. The chain recombines TRBV18 with TRBJ1-4; D unresolved. Germline V CDR1 and CDR2: KGHSH, LQKENI. Trimming shortened V by 3 bases and J by 8 bases, and 10 bases separated the two germline ends. This CDR3 region has 13 residues. The CDR3 nucleotides read TGTGCCAGCTCACCTAGTCAAGAAGAAAAACTGTTTTTT. Protein: CASSPSQEEKLFF.

This rearrangement joins TRBV7-9 to TRBJ1-5; D might be TRBD1 (6 bases). Germline V gene sequence: CDR1 SEHNR, CDR2 FQNEAQ (reference sequence). The V gene lost 3 bases and the J gene lost 0 bases, with 18 bases spanning the gap. There are 18 residues in the CDR3. CDR3 DNA sequence: TGTGCCAGCAGCTTCGGTGATGCGGACAGCTATAGCAATCAGCCCCAGCATTTT. Protein: CASSFGDADSYSNQPQHF.

This clone was found a few times. The junction and the germline gene differ at one end; a read error may be behind it. The CDR3 DNA reads as TGTGCCAGCAGCTTGGTTACAGGGGGCTGGAAAGACTTC. Translated, it gives CASSLVTGGWKDF. The rearrangement joins TRBV5-4 to TRBJ2-5; 9 bases map to TRBD1. CDR3 length: 13 amino acids. Germline V gene lookup returns CDR1 SGHNT and CDR2 YYREEE (reference sequence).